This is a list of T cell receptor beta chains from one sample in a study of blood T cell repertoires in COVID-19. Clones were read by immunoSEQ multiplex PCR, and TCRdb kept only the in-frame ones, dropping some. The sample contains 200,000 to 250,000 clones, around 83% of which appear only once. Material for sequencing was peripheral blood. Every receptor here comes from a young woman with acute or convalescent COVID-19. Both conserved end residues are part of each CDR3. The D gene is left open where the match is weak. Clone size appears in some rows only: once, few, many, or a class for an expanded clone.

v_call	clone_size	j_call	d_call	cdr3_nt	cdr3_aa
TRBV7-6	NA	TRBJ1-1	NA	TGTGCCAGCAGCCCAGCGGGGGGCACTGAAGCTTTCTTT	CASSPAGGTEAFF
TRBV13	NA	TRBJ2-7	TRBD2	TGTGCCAGCAGCTTAACCGGGACTAAGGACGAGCAGTACTTC	CASSLTGTKDEQYF
TRBV5-8	NA	TRBJ1-6	NA	TGTGCCAGCAGCTTGGGGGTTGGAGATGCTGGTTCACCCCTCCACTTT	CASSLGVGDAGSPLHF
TRBV6-5	few	TRBJ2-5	TRBD1	TGTGCCAGCAGCCGGACAGGGCACGGGGAGACCCAGTACTTC	CASSRTGHGETQYF
TRBV5-1	once	TRBJ1-1	TRBD1	TGCGCCAGCAGCCTGAGGACAGGGGGGACTGAAGCTTTCTTT	CASSLRTGGTEAFF
TRBV11-2	NA	TRBJ1-1	NA	TGTGCCAGCAGCTTCACCTCAGGGAACACTGAAGCTTTCTTT	CASSFTSGNTEAFF
TRBV6-5	NA	TRBJ2-7	NA	TGTGCCAGCAGTTACTTGGGGTCGGGATACGAGCAGTACTTC	CASSYLGSGYEQYF
TRBV5-1	NA	TRBJ2-7	TRBD2	TGCGCCAGCAGCTTGGGGACTAGCGGACACGCCTACGAGCAGTACTTC	CASSLGTSGHAYEQYF
TRBV5-6	NA	TRBJ2-2	TRBD1	TGTGCCAGCAGCGTGACGGGACAGTCGGGCGGGGAGCTGTTTTTT	CASSVTGQSGGELFF
TRBV9	NA	TRBJ2-2	TRBD2	TGTGCCAGCAGCGTAGGGGGGGGTCCGTTCGACACCGGGGAGCTGTTTTTT	CASSVGGGPFDTGELFF
TRBV14	NA	TRBJ1-4	TRBD1	TGTGCCAGCAGCGTCCGGGACAGGGTGCAACTGTTTTTT	CASSVRDRVQLFF
TRBV7-9	few	TRBJ2-7	NA	TGTGCCAGCAGCTATACAGGGCCCACCTACGAGCAGTACTTC	CASSYTGPTYEQYF
TRBV5-6	NA	TRBJ1-1	NA	TGTGCCAGCAGGGACAGATCCACCCATATATCCTTGAACACTGAAGCTTTCTTT	CASRDRSTHISLNTEAFF
TRBV11-2	few	TRBJ1-2	NA	TGTGCCAGCAGCCAACAGGGAACGATTAACTATGGCTACACCTTC	CASSQQGTINYGYTF
TRBV6-5	NA	TRBJ2-5	TRBD2	TGTGCCAGCACGCTGGGACGGGGAGGGGAGACCCAGTACTTC	CASTLGRGGETQYF
TRBV5-1	NA	TRBJ1-2	NA	TGCGCCAGCAGCCGGCGGGGGCAGACTTATAACTATGGCTACACCTTC	CASSRRGQTYNYGYTF
TRBV7-9	NA	TRBJ2-3	NA	TGTGCCAGCAGCGGCGATAGCTTGGCGCAGTATTTT	CASSGDSLAQYF
TRBV5-1	few	TRBJ2-5	TRBD2	TGCGCCAGCAGCCCGGGACTAGATTGGCAGGAGACCCAGTACTTC	CASSPGLDWQETQYF
TRBV6-5	NA	TRBJ1-6	NA	TGTGCCAGCAGTTACTCGCAACAGGGAATGTCACCCCTCCACTTT	CASSYSQQGMSPLHF
TRBV7-6	NA	TRBJ2-7	TRBD1	TGTGCCAGCAGCCCCCGGACAGGTTCTCAGTACGAGCAGTACTTC	CASSPRTGSQYEQYF
TRBV30	NA	TRBJ2-7	NA	TGTGCCTGGACCTTGACATCTCCCTCCTACGAGCAGTACTTC	CAWTLTSPSYEQYF
TRBV19	NA	TRBJ2-7	TRBD1	TGTGCCAGTAGTACACTTCCGGGACAGGGCTCCTACGAGCAGTACTTC	CASSTLPGQGSYEQYF
TRBV7-2	NA	TRBJ2-1	TRBD1	TGTGCCAGCAGCTCGGACAGGGACGCTTACAATGAGCAGTTCTTC	CASSSDRDAYNEQFF
TRBV18	few	TRBJ1-2	TRBD1	TGTGCCAGCTCACCGTGGACAGGGCCGCATGGCTACACCTTC	CASSPWTGPHGYTF
TRBV7-9	NA	TRBJ2-2	TRBD2	TGTGCCAGCAGCTCGAATTCCGGGACTAGTTCCGGGGAGCTGTTTTTT	CASSSNSGTSSGELFF
TRBV28	NA	TRBJ1-1	NA	TGTGCCAGCAGCACAGGGATCGGGCCGTTCTTT	CASSTGIGPFF
TRBV6-5	NA	TRBJ1-4	NA	TGTGCCAGCGGTCGGGCAACTAATGAAAAACTGTTTTTT	CASGRATNEKLFF
TRBV3-1/TRBV3-2	NA	TRBJ2-1	NA	TGTGCCAGCATGAGGGGGGGATCGGGAGGTGAGCAGTTCTTC	CASMRGGSGGEQFF
TRBV7-6	once	TRBJ2-2	TRBD1	TGTGCCAGCAGCTTAGTTCTTGCGGGACAGGGGCTCGCCGGGGAGCTGTTTTTT	CASSLVLAGQGLAGELFF
TRBV6-1	NA	TRBJ1-5	NA	TGTGCCAGCAGTGAAACCGGGGAACATCAGCCCCAGCATTTT	CASSETGEHQPQHF
TRBV5-1	NA	TRBJ2-1	TRBD2	TGCGCCAGCAGCTCCGGACTAGCGGGGGGCAATGAGCAGTTCTTC	CASSSGLAGGNEQFF
TRBV30	NA	TRBJ1-1	NA	TGTGCCTGGAGCAACTACGGGGGAGGTAACACTGAAGCTTTCTTT	CAWSNYGGGNTEAFF
TRBV6-2/TRBV6-3	NA	TRBJ2-5	TRBD2	TGTGCCAGCAGTTCCTACTCTGCGAGCGGGGTACCTCAAGAGACCCAGTACTTC	CASSSYSASGVPQETQYF
TRBV18	NA	TRBJ2-2	TRBD1	TGTGCCAGCTCACCAAGACAGGGCCTAAACACCGGGGAGCTGTTTTTT	CASSPRQGLNTGELFF
TRBV6-5	NA	TRBJ1-5	NA	TGTGCCAGCAGTCTCGACAGTTCGCAGCCCCAGCATTTT	CASSLDSSQPQHF
TRBV29-1	NA	TRBJ2-2	NA	TGCAGCGTTGGCGACAGAAACACCGGGGAGCTGTTTTTT	CSVGDRNTGELFF
TRBV7-6	NA	TRBJ2-7	TRBD2	TGTGCCAGCAGCTTAGCCGGGATGCCGGGGGGAGAGCAGTACTTC	CASSLAGMPGGEQYF
TRBV15	NA	TRBJ1-2	NA	TGTGCCACCAGCAGAGACCCCAAGGGGCGAGATTATGGCTACACCTTC	CATSRDPKGRDYGYTF
TRBV4-2	NA	TRBJ2-6	NA	TGTGCCAGCAAACTCCGACAGCAGGAATACTCTGGGGCCAACGTCCTGACTTTC	CASKLRQQEYSGANVLTF
TRBV29-1	NA	TRBJ1-2	TRBD1	TGCAGCGCCGGACAGGACTATGGCTACACCTTC	CSAGQDYGYTF
TRBV6-6	NA	TRBJ2-1	TRBD2	TGTGCCAGCAGTTACTCGCGAACTAGCGCCGGAAAGCAGTTCTTC	CASSYSRTSAGKQFF
TRBV28	NA	TRBJ2-7	TRBD2	TGTGCCAGCAGCCCCACTAGCGGGAGACTCCACGAGCAGTACTTC	CASSPTSGRLHEQYF
TRBV7-2	NA	TRBJ2-1	NA	TGTGCCAGCAGCTTATATCACAATGAGCAGTTCTTC	CASSLYHNEQFF
TRBV7-2	NA	TRBJ1-2	NA	TGTGCCAGCAGCTTAGATGGAGGTTACTATGGCTACACCTTC	CASSLDGGYYGYTF
TRBV28	few	TRBJ2-1	NA	TGTGCCAGCAGTTTATTTGGTTTGACTTGGCAGCAGTTCTTC	CASSLFGLTWQQFF
TRBV11-2	NA	TRBJ1-6	NA	TGTGCCAGCAGCTTAGATCCAGGGTGGAGTTCACCCCTCCACTTT	CASSLDPGWSSPLHF
TRBV6-5	once	TRBJ1-1	TRBD1	TGTGCCAGCAGTTACGACAGGGTCGGAACTGAAGCTTTCTTT	CASSYDRVGTEAFF